Sequencing of this T cell receptor beta chain was carried out in a study of shared clonotypes between healthy human individuals (dated by TCRdb to about 2020). In the study overall: The cohort included three men and a couple of women between 18 and 49 years of age. For each donor, CD4 naive and CD4 memory were each run on three plates, CD8 naive on two plates, and CD8 memory on one plate. To estimate repertoire size and how much clonotype sharing occurs between individuals, the study deeply sequenced the blood TCR repertoires of five healthy adults. To increase sequencing depth and limit assay-specific biases, TCR repertoire library preparation and sequencing were carried out by different laboratories using diverse techniques. Per donor, leukapheresis produced somewhere between about 0.94 and 9 billion PBMCs.

Using the deep immunoSEQ assay, TCR CDR3 regions were amplified from genomic DNA by multiplex PCR. Genomic DNA extracted from each cell subset was distributed evenly over all wells of several immunoSEQ 96-well plates, and each plate served as one replicate. For sorted subsets, roughly 200 ng of genomic DNA, equivalent to 25,000 to 35,000 T cell genomes, went into each replicate PCR. Purified libraries were measured with a Qubit 3.0 fluorometer, size-checked on a Bioanalyzer 2100, and measured again with the KAPA Library Quantification kit. Every immunoSEQ 96-well plate was sequenced on a dedicated single-read 150-cycle Illumina NextSeq 550 flow cell. As for the authors' bioinformatics: Because the immunoSEQ output held only junctional sequences and lacked quality scores, the filtering could not match the filtering applied to full-length reads. Sequences were annotated with PyIR, a Python wrapper for IgBLAST v1.9, using IMGT germline references to assign V/J genes and CDR3. Reads were filtered out if the reads had weak V/J assignments (E-value above 1e-6), no CDR3, stop codons, out-of-frame junctions, or ambiguous translated residues. A V3J clonotype was defined by an identical inferred V gene, J gene, and CDR3 amino acid sequence. Percentage overlap between repertoires was calculated by dividing the number of shared unique clonotypes by the size of the smaller repertoire. RTK rarefaction, the Chao1 estimator, and Recon v2.1 estimates of unobserved clonotypes were used to assess repertoire richness. OLGA was used to compute generation probabilities for all TCRbeta clonotypes that the gDNA method yielded from a few donors. In its TCRdb copy, this immuneACCESS table keeps in-frame sequences only and misses some clones. Where compared with another copy, unresolved V genes explain less than half of these, and the others have no known cause. From that table come the V and J calls and clone size; the DNA was used to work out D and trimming. The sample yields roughly 590,000 clones; just under 97% were counted once. 0.095% to 0.12% of the sample is in the top ten clones.

Taken from the germline V gene, the CDR1 and CDR2 loops are MDHEN and SYDVKM. V and J are trimmed by 5 bases and 4 bases, and the gene matches miss 10 bases of the junction. The CDR3 starts with the cysteine, ends with the phenylalanine, and has 15 residues. Only the CDR3 region is kept as DNA, spanning 45 bases read in frame from base 1. For the CD8 naive samples, CD45RO-negative cells were positively selected for CCR7, yielding a CD45RA+CCR7+ population from which TemRA cells were excluded. The donors were healthy, HIV-negative adults who had no recently reported acute infections or vaccinations. All donors were Caucasian adults living in Nashville, Tennessee, USA. After blood collection by leukapheresis, PBMCs were isolated using Ficoll-Histopaque density gradient centrifugation and then cryopreserved in the vapor phase of liquid nitrogen. Analytical flow cytometry was used to check the purity and quantity of each magnetically sorted T cell population. Each sorted fraction had its genomic DNA isolated and then quantified by UV absorbance on a Nanodrop 2000c.

Details on this clone: It lacks a known antigen. Base qualities were left out, and no much larger clone turns up one base away.

What the work shows at the level of the full study, not this receptor alone: Approximately 5% of naive CD4, 3.5% of naive CD8, approximately 2.2% of memory CD4, and approximately 0.4% of memory CD8 clonotypes were shared across several donors. Sampling was limited to blood, and TCR repertoires in tissue likely differ from TCR repertoires in blood. Incomplete sequencing was indicated by rarefaction of sorted-subset datasets, despite the large sequencing depth. Naive subsets generally had larger estimated clonotype richness than memory subsets did. Higher generation probabilities were observed for clonotypes shared by all four sorted-subset donors than for non-shared clonotypes. Because the study included a small number of donors, the genetic and exposure-history diversity represented was limited. Pairwise subsampling indicated that sequencing depth was expected to affect the degree of clonotype sharing among donors.

The source material was naive CD8+ T cells sorted from blood. Interpreted using the paper, the cell subset or site label stands for: CD45RA+CCR7+. This receptor was identified in a woman between 25 and 40 years old in good health. The sequence links TRBV28 to TRBJ1-1, and TRBD1 matches 7 of the central bases. The nucleotide sequence reads as follows: TGTGCCAGCAGTCTTGGGACAGACGGGCCCACTGAAGCTTTCTTT. Translated, this gives CASSLGTDGPTEAFF.